Reported below is one TCR beta chain. The antigen it binds to is not known. No base-level quality is on record; no much larger clone is a single base apart. In the same sample, other DNA sequences code for this CDR3. Looking up the germline V gene (reference sequence) yields CDR1 SGHNT and CDR2 YYREEE. The CDR3, from cysteine to phenylalanine, totals 14 residues. The entry retains the CDR3 DNA only, 42 bases that are in frame from base 1. Deletion took 4 bases off V and 4 bases off J, with a span of 15 bases between the germline ends. Using the deep immunoSEQ assay, TCR CDR3 regions were amplified from genomic DNA by multiplex PCR. For each cell subset, the extracted genomic DNA was distributed evenly across all wells of several immunoSEQ 96-well plates, and each plate served as one replicate. For sorted subsets, around 200 ng genomic DNA, equal to 25,000 to 35,000 T cell genomes, was loaded into each replicate PCR. The purified libraries were quantified using a Qubit 3.0 fluorometer, sized with a Bioanalyzer 2100, and then quantified again using the KAPA Library Quantification kit. Every immunoSEQ 96-well plate was sequenced on a separate single-read 150-cycle Illumina NextSeq 550 flow cell. As for the authors' bioinformatics: The immunoSEQ output contained only junctional sequences without quality scores, so filtering could not match that applied to full-length reads. To assign V/J genes and CDR3, sequences were annotated using PyIR, a Python wrapper for IgBLAST v1.9, with IMGT germline references. Any read was removed if the V/J assignment was weak (E-value above 1e-6), the CDR3 was missing, or the read contained stop codons, out-of-frame junctions, or ambiguous translated residues. V3J clonotypes were defined as sequences sharing the same inferred V gene, J gene, and CDR3 amino acid sequence. Percentage overlap between repertoires was calculated by dividing the number of shared unique clonotypes by the size of the smaller repertoire. Repertoire richness was assessed with RTK rarefaction, the Chao1 estimator, and Recon v2.1 estimates of unobserved clonotypes. OLGA was used to compute generation probabilities for all TCRbeta clonotypes that the gDNA method yielded from several donors. TCRdb's version of the immuneACCESS table is confined to in-frame rearrangements and falls short of the full clone set. An unresolved V gene accounts for under half of the shortfall where checked; the remainder is of unknown origin. That table furnishes V, J and clone size, whereas the DNA furnished D and trimming. The sample records 2,100,000 or so clones, around 95% of which are singletons. The top ten clones comprise less than 0.15% of the sample.

This sample is drawn from a study of shared clonotypes between healthy human individuals (TCRdb year 2020). Concerning the study at large: Three men and two women, aged 18 to 49 years, made up the cohort. Per donor, three plates each were used for CD4 naive and CD4 memory, two for CD8 naive, and one for CD8 memory. Between about 0.94 and 8.9 billion PBMCs per donor were obtained by leukapheresis. Libraries were prepared and TCR repertoires were sequenced by different laboratories using diverse techniques, in order to increase sequencing depth and limit assay-specific biases. Blood TCR repertoires of several healthy adults were deeply sequenced to estimate repertoire size and the extent of clonotype sharing between individuals.

The donors were healthy, HIV-negative adults who had no recently reported acute infections or vaccinations. Every donor was a Caucasian adult residing in Nashville, Tennessee, USA. CD4+ T cells were enriched through magnetic negative selection, after which naive cells were positively selected on CD45RA and the remaining negative fraction served as the memory subset. After blood collection by leukapheresis, PBMCs were isolated using Ficoll-Histopaque density gradient centrifugation and then cryopreserved in the vapor phase of liquid nitrogen. Purity and quantity of every magnetically sorted T cell population were checked by analytical flow cytometry. Genomic DNA was isolated from each sorted fraction and quantified by UV absorbance on a Nanodrop 2000c. What the work shows at the level of the full study, not this receptor alone: Compared with non-shared clonotypes, clonotypes shared by all four sorted-subset donors had higher generation probabilities. Rarefaction of sorted-subset datasets indicated incomplete sequencing despite the large sequencing depth. Sampling was restricted to blood, and TCR repertoires in tissue are likely to differ from TCR repertoires in blood. Naive subsets generally had larger estimated clonotype richness than memory subsets did. Based on pairwise subsampling, the degree of clonotype sharing among donors was expected to be affected by sequencing depth. Across four donors, 5% to 6% of naive CD4, 3% to 4% of naive CD8, approximately 2.5% of memory CD4, and 0.4% to 0.45% of memory CD8 clonotypes were shared. Because the study included a small number of donors, the genetic and exposure-history diversity represented was limited.

Sequenced material: naive CD4+ T cells sorted from blood. Read against the paper, the sample's cell subset or site label means: CD45RA+ positively selected. The TCR sequence derives from a man in his late teens or twenties in good health. The chain uses TRBV5-4 and TRBJ2-7; the best D guess is TRBD2, with 5 bases matching. The CDR3 region has the sequence CASSLGGRTYEQYF. Read as DNA, the sequence is TGTGCCAGCAGCCTGGGCGGGCGGACTTACGAGCAGTACTTC.